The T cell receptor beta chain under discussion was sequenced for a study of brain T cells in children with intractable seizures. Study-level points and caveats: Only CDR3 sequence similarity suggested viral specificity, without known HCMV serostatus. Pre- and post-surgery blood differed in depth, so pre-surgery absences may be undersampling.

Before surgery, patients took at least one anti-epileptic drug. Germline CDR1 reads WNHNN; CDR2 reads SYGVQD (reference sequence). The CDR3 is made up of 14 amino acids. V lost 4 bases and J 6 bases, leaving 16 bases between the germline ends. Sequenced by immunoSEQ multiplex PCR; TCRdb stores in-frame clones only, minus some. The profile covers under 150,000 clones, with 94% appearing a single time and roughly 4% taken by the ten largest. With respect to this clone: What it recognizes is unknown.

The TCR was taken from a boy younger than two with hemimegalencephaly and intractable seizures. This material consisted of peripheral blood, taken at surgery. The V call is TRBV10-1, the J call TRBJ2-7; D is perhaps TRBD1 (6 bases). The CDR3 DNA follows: TGCGCCAGCAGTGTATCAGGGGAAAGGTGCGAGCAGTACTTC. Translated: CASSVSGERCEQYF.